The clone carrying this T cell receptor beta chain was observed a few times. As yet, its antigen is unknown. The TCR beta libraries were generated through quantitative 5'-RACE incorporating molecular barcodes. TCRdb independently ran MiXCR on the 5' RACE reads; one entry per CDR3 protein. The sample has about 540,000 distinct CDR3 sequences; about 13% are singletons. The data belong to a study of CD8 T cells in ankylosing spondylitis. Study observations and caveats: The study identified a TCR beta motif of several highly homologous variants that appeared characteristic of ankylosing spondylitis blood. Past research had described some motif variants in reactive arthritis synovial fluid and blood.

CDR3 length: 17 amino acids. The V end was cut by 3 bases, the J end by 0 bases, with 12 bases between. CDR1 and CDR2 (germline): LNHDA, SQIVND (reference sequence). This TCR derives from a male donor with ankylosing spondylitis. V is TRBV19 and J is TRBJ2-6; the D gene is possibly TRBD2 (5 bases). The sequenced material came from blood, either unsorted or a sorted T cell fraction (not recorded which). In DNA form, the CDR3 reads TGTGCCAGTAGTATTCGGCAAGGACTCTCTGGGGCCAACGTCCTGACTTTC. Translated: CASSIRQGLSGANVLTF.